A single sample is the source of the 27 T cell receptor beta chains below, sequenced in a study of cytomegalovirus exposure and HLA in healthy donors. Both 60 Vbeta primers and 13 Jbeta primers went into the PCR. Only in-frame clones appear in the TCRdb table, and some are missing; sequencing was by immunoSEQ multiplex PCR. The sample lists about 130,000 clones; around three quarters were seen once. The sequenced sample consisted of PBMCs. Receptors originate from a woman in her fifties or sixties in good health and CMV-seronegative.

V gene TRBV4-3 combines with J gene TRBJ2-5; D is unresolved. The J call may be in error: the DNA end matches TRBJ2-7 better. The CDR3 contains 13 residues. CDR1 and CDR2 (germline): LGHNA, YSLEER. CDR3 in amino acids: CASSRDIAYEQYF. The DNA of the CDR3 is TGCGCCAGCAGCCGAGACATTGCATACGAGCAGTACTTC.

The chain recombines TRBV10-3 with TRBJ1-2; D call uncertain. With 4 bases removed from V and 1 base from J, the gap between germline ends came to 7 bases. CDR3 length: 13 residues. Germline values: CDR1 ENHRY, CDR2 SYGVKD. The CDR3 loop is CAISAGDNYGYTF. Here the CDR3 DNA reads TGTGCCATCAGTGCCGGGGATAACTATGGCTACACCTTC.

The chain combines TRBV7-2 with TRBJ2-5; 7 positions match TRBD2. The closer fit of TRBJ2-7 to the DNA end suggests the J call may be wrong. Germline CDR1 is SGHTA and CDR2 is FQGNSA. The CDR3 contains 15 residues. For the CDR3, the DNA is TGTGCCAGCAGCTTAGCTGCGGGAGCGGGCTACGAGCAGTACTTC. Translation: CASSLAAGAGYEQYF.

V and J are TRBV20-1 and TRBJ2-5, with D hard to call. The CDR3 length is 11 residues. Trimming stripped 3 bases from V and 5 bases from J, with 7 bases between. Looked up from germline, CDR1 is DFQATT and CDR2 is SNEGSKA (reference sequence). CDR3 coding DNA: TGCAGTGCTAGGTACTCGGAGACCCAGTACTTC. Amino acids: CSARYSETQYF.

The rearrangement joins TRBV7-2 to TRBJ2-3; D is possibly TRBD1 (6 bases). CDR3 length: 14 residues. CDR1 is SGHTA, CDR2 FQGNSA, per germline. Trimming left V 3 bases short and J 4 bases short, with 11 bases between. CDR3 nucleotides: TGTGCCAGCAGCTTTAGGGGGAGCGCAGATACGCAGTATTTT. Translated, it gives CASSFRGSADTQYF.

The genes are TRBV19 and TRBJ2-1; TRBD1 agrees at 9 bases. Per germline, CDR1 LNHDA and CDR2 SQIVND (reference sequence). Unmatched junction bases numbered 8, after V lost 6 bases and J lost 5 bases. The CDR3 runs 15 residues. The CDR3, as DNA: TGTGCCAGTAGAGGGAAGGGACAGGGCAACAATGAGCAGTTCTTC. It codes for CASRGKGQGNNEQFF.

This clone came up once. This chain connects TRBV28 to TRBJ2-4; TRBD2 is a possible D gene (5 bases). Germline CDR1 reads MDHEN; CDR2 reads SYDVKM. Trimming left V 5 bases short and J 0 bases short, with 20 bases between. There are 18 residues in the CDR3. DNA for the CDR3: TGTGCCAGCAGTGAACCGGGAACAGCACCTATAGCCAAAAACATTCAGTACTTC. Protein: CASSEPGTAPIAKNIQYF.

The V call is TRBV4-1, the J call TRBJ1-1; TRBD1 matches at 10 bases. V lost 3 bases to trimming and J lost 7 bases; unmatched junction nucleotides: 5. CDR3 length: 14 residues. The germline V gene encodes CDR1 MGHRA and CDR2 YSYEKL. The CDR3 loop reads CASSHRQGAGEAFF. CDR3 DNA sequence: TGCGCCAGCAGCCACCGACAGGGGGCAGGTGAAGCTTTCTTT.

J is TRBJ1-2 and V is TRBV4-2, with TRBD1 matching 9 bases. There are 15 residues in the CDR3. The V gene end was trimmed by 1 base and the J gene end by 2 bases; junction bases not matched to a gene: 2. The germline gives CDR1 LGHNA, CDR2 YNFKEQ. The CDR3 DNA is TGTGCCAGCAGCCAAGGGGGACAGGGCAACTATGGCTACACCTTC. Translated: CASSQGGQGNYGYTF.

This clone was seen a few times. The CDR3 here is CASKGQGTYGYTF. In nucleotides, the CDR3 is TGTGCCAGCAAAGGACAGGGTACCTATGGCTACACCTTC. This chain joins TRBV27 and TRBJ1-2, with 8 bases aligning to TRBD1. J lost 4 bases, V lost 7 bases, and 5 bases had no gene match. The V gene's germline CDR1 is MNHEY and CDR2 SMNVEV (reference sequence). This CDR3 region has 13 residues.

V gene TRBV5-1 combines with J gene TRBJ2-5; 9 bases line up with TRBD1. The germline gives CDR1 SGHRS, CDR2 YFSETQ. There are 15 residues in the CDR3. V was clipped by 3 bases and J by 5 bases; unmatched bases: 8. CDR3 loop: CASSYRDRVPETQYF. As DNA, the CDR3 is TGCGCCAGCAGCTATCGGGACAGGGTGCCGGAGACCCAGTACTTC. Looking up the rest from reference TRBV5-1 and TRBJ2-5 gives the full variable domain: KAGVTQTPRYLIKTRGQQVTLSCSPISGHRSVSWYQQTPGQGLQFLFEYFSETQRNKGNFPGRFSGRQFSNSRSEMNVSTLELGDSALYLCASSYRDRVPETQYFGPGTRLLVL.

V usage is TRBV27 and J usage is TRBJ2-7; TRBD1 agrees at 8 bases. The CDR3 is made up of 14 amino acids. Per the germline V gene, CDR1 is MNHEY and CDR2 is SMNVEV (reference sequence). The V gene end was trimmed by 7 bases and the J gene end by 2 bases; junction bases not matched to a gene: 7. CDR3: CASKLGTGPYEQYF. CDR3 nucleotide sequence: TGTGCCAGCAAACTGGGGACAGGCCCCTACGAGCAGTACTTC.

J is TRBJ2-5 and V is TRBV27; unclear D gene. Germline CDR1 and CDR2: MNHEY and SMNVEV (reference sequence). Trimming shortened V by 5 bases and J by 4 bases, and 20 bases separated the two germline ends. The CDR3 has 16 residues. CDR3 protein: CASSPQTGSPRETQYF. In DNA form, the CDR3 reads TGTGCCAGCAGTCCCCAAACCGGGTCGCCAAGAGAGACCCAGTACTTC.

This chain joins TRBV4-2 and TRBJ2-1; the match to TRBD1 covers 7 bases. Germline assignment: CDR1 LGHNA and CDR2 YNFKEQ. V shed 0 bases and J 8 bases; nucleotides not matched to a gene: 7. There are 15 residues in the CDR3. CDR3 in DNA: TGTGCCAGCAGCCAAGACGCACAGGGGATCGATGAGCAGTTCTTC. Translating gives CASSQDAQGIDEQFF.

This clone was seen a few times. J is TRBJ2-3 and V is TRBV28; D gene ambiguous. The V and J ends lost 6 bases and 6 bases respectively, with 10 bases between them. The germline V gene encodes CDR1 MDHEN and CDR2 SYDVKM. The CDR3 has 12 amino acids. CDR3 sequence reads: CASSPSEDTQYF. The CDR3 nucleotides read TGTGCCAGCAGCCCTAGTGAGGATACGCAGTATTTT.

V and J are TRBV30 and TRBJ2-7; tentatively, D is TRBD2 (6 bases). Germline loops: CDR1 GTSNPN, CDR2 SVGIG (reference sequence). V dropped 5 bases and J dropped 0 bases, with 11 bases sitting between them. This CDR3 contains 13 residues. CDR3 nucleotide sequence: TGTGCCTGGGGTGACGGGAGCTCCTACGAGCAGTACTTC. As protein: CAWGDGSSYEQYF.

The gene calls are TRBV7-2 and TRBJ2-2; unclear D gene. The CDR3 extends over 18 amino acids. Germline V gene lookup returns CDR1 SGHTA and CDR2 FQGNSA. Between the trimmed V and J ends, which lost 0 bases and 2 bases, there was a span of 16 bases. CDR3 in DNA: TGTGCCAGCAGCTTAGCCCAGTTCTCCTCCCAAAACACCGGGGAGCTGTTTTTT. Amino acids: CASSLAQFSSQNTGELFF.

The chain has TRBV28 and TRBJ2-3, with 8 bases lining up with TRBD2. The V and J ends lost 6 bases and 2 bases, in that order; junction bases with no gene match: 7. Germline V lookup: CDR1 MDHEN, CDR2 SYDVKM. This CDR3 contains 15 residues. The chain's CDR3 is CASRLLAEYTDTQYF. The CDR3 DNA reads as TGTGCCAGCAGACTACTAGCGGAGTACACAGATACGCAGTATTTT. The full variable domain, its missing parts supplied by reference TRBV28 and TRBJ2-3, is DVKVTQSSRYLVKRTGEKVFLECVQDMDHENMFWYRQDPGLGLRLIYFSYDVKMKEKGDIPEGYSVSREKKERFSLILESASTNQTSMYLCASRLLAEYTDTQYFGPGTRLTVL.

The chain combines TRBV7-2 with TRBJ1-4; weak D call: TRBD1 (5 bases). Per the germline V gene, CDR1 is SGHTA and CDR2 is FQGNSA. The CDR3 covers 15 residues. Trimming took 3 bases from V and 8 from J, leaving 16 bases between them. The CDR3 protein is CASSLRGQGGEKLFF. For the CDR3, the DNA is TGTGCCAGCAGCTTGCGTGGGCAGGGAGGAGAAAAACTGTTTTTT.

The table lists this clone with a few counts. The chain combines TRBV5-1 with TRBJ1-1; 7 bases align to TRBD1. Germline lookup yields CDR1 SGHRS and CDR2 YFSETQ. This CDR3 is built from 13 residues. V dropped 8 bases and J dropped 3; count of bases not matched to a gene: 7. The CDR3 region is CASKTGSDTEAFF. The CDR3 coding sequence is TGCGCCAGTAAGACAGGGTCTGACACTGAAGCTTTCTTT.

This chain uses TRBV6-6 with TRBJ2-5; TRBD2 is a possible D gene (6 bases). The CDR3 is 14 residues long. Germline CDR1 is MNHNY and CDR2 is SVGAGI (reference sequence). V was cut by 0 bases and J by 4 bases, with 9 bases left in between. This CDR3 is CASSYSVRGETQYF. The CDR3 DNA reads TGTGCCAGCAGTTACTCGGTGCGGGGAGAGACCCAGTACTTC.

The chain links TRBV10-3 to TRBJ2-2; a weak D match, TRBD2 (6 bases). V was trimmed by 11 bases and J by 2 bases, leaving 12 bases between them. Germline CDR1 ENHRY, CDR2 SYGVKD. The CDR3 is 13 residues long. CDR3 amino acids: CASGGTNTGELFF. The CDR3 DNA sequence: TGTGCCTCCGGAGGGACCAACACCGGGGAGCTGTTTTTT.

This clone occurred once. Other DNA sequences in this sample translate to the same CDR3. This rearrangement joins TRBV14 to TRBJ2-1, with 7 bases that match TRBD2. Germline V lookup: CDR1 SGHDN, CDR2 FVKESK. The length of the CDR3 is 14 residues. V trimming: 4 bases; J trimming: 7 bases; junction bases outside the gene matches: 7. In DNA, the CDR3 is TGTGCCAGCAGCCTTGCGGGAGATTTAAATGAGCAGTTCTTC. This translates into CASSLAGDLNEQFF.

The J gene is TRBJ1-3, the V gene TRBV9; D is ambiguous. This CDR3 has 13 residues. Trimming took 0 bases from V and 4 from J, leaving 5 bases between them. Germline loops: CDR1 SGDLS, CDR2 YYNGEE. Here the CDR3 DNA reads TGTGCCAGCAGCGTAGGAGGGGGAAACACCATATATTTT. Protein sequence: CASSVGGGNTIYF.

This clone came up once. CDR3: CASSLAGSYEQYF. The CDR3 coding sequence is TGTGCCAGCAGCTTGGCAGGGTCCTACGAGCAGTACTTC. The chain joins TRBV5-4 to TRBJ2-7; D may be TRBD1 (5 bases). CDR1 and CDR2 from the germline V gene are SGHNT and YYREEE (reference sequence). Trimming removed 0 bases from V and 1 base from J, with 5 bases in between. The CDR3 is 13 residues long.

The chain has TRBV12-2 and TRBJ2-7; TRBD2, the D gene given by the table, was not confirmed from the DNA. TRBV12-2 is termed a pseudogene. This CDR3 comprises 13 residues. The CDR3 DNA sequence: TGTGCAAGTCGCCACGGGACTATCGACGAGCAGTACTTC. Translated: CASRHGTIDEQYF.

The chain is built from TRBV7-2 and TRBJ2-7; unclear D gene. Germline CDR1 SGHTA, CDR2 FQGNSA. V lost 0 bases and J lost 1, with 10 bases in between. The length of the CDR3 is 15 residues. The CDR3 nucleotides read TGTGCCAGCAGCTTAGCAAATCTCCAGTCCTACGAGCAGTACTTC. Translated: CASSLANLQSYEQYF.